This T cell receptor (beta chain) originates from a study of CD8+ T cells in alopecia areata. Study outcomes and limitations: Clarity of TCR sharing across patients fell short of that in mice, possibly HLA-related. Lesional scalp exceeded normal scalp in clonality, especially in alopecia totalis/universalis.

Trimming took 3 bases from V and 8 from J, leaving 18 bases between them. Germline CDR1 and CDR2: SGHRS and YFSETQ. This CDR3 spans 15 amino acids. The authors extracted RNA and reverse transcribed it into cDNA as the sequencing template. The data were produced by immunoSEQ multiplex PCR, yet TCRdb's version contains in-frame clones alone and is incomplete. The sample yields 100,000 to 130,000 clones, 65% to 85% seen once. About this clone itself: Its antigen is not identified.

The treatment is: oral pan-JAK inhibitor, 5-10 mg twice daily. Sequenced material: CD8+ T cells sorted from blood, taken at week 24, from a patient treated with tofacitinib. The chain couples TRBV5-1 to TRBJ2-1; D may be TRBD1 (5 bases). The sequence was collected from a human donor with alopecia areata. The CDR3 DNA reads TGCGCCAGCAGCTCCTCTCCGAGACAGACGGATGAGCAGTTCTTC. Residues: CASSSSPRQTDEQFF.